The T cell receptor beta chain described here comes from a study of control samples from healthy donors and cancer patients. This CDR3 comprises 15 residues. Germline-derived CDR1 and CDR2 are LNHDA and SQIVND (reference sequence). Trimming took off 3 bases at V and 0 bases at J, with 8 bases between the two ends. TCRdb's table, derived via immunoSEQ multiplex PCR, lists solely in-frame clones and lacks some. Among around 170,000 clones listed, 80% to 95% were seen once. The chain is built from TRBV19 and TRBJ2-2; D ambiguous. Sequenced material: blood. The TCR originated in a young woman in good health. CDR3 amino acids: CASSIRASNTGELFF. CDR3 bases: TGTGCCAGTAGTATTAGGGCCTCGAACACCGGGGAGCTGTTTTTT.